Following are 31 T cell receptor beta chains from one sample sequenced in a study of regulatory T cells in long-lasting Graves disease. Investigators prepared the TCR beta libraries by applying iRepertoire HTBI primers and Arm-PCR of CDR3 regions. TCRdb analysed the multiplex PCR reads with MiXCR anew, one entry per CDR3 protein. In the table there are 620,000 or so distinct CDR3 sequences, about 16% of which are singletons. The time point denotes: newly diagnosed GD, antithyroid drugs for less than 3 months. The TCR library was prepared using RNA isolated from PBMCs. The sample also formed part of further work on T cells in Graves' hyperthyroidism and ophthalmopathy.

Here the sequenced sample was peripheral blood mononuclear cells (PBMCs), taken at new diagnosis, from a patient treated with antithyroid drugs. These receptors were obtained from a young woman with Graves disease.

This clonotype appeared a few times. The chain employs TRBV29-1 and TRBJ1-3; D is unresolved. The CDR3 contains 14 residues. The ends were cut back, 4 bases at V and 4 bases at J, with 14 bases in the middle. CDR1 and CDR2 from the germline V gene are SQVTM and ANQGSEA. The DNA for the CDR3 is TGCAGCGTTGTAGATACCGGTTGGGGAAACACCATATATTTT. Protein product: CSVVDTGWGNTIYF.

In its sample, this clonotype was seen many times. The chain links TRBV7-9 to TRBJ2-1, with 9 bases aligning to TRBD2. V lost 5 bases to trimming and J lost 0 bases; unmatched junction nucleotides: 11. Looked up from germline, CDR1 is SEHNR and CDR2 is FQNEAQ (reference sequence). This CDR3 region has 18 residues. The CDR3, as DNA: TGTGCCAGCAGCGAGACCCTTAGCGGGGGAAGCTCCTACAATGAGCAGTTCTTC. Encoded protein: CASSETLSGGSSYNEQFF. Full variable domain (remainder filled in from reference TRBV7-9 and TRBJ2-1): DTGVSQNPRHKITKRGQNVTFRCDPISEHNRLYWYRQTLGQGPEFLTYFQNEAQLEKSRLLSDRFSAERPKGSFSTLEIQRTEQGDSAMYLCASSETLSGGSSYNEQFFGPGTRLTVL.

A remark on this clonotype: Possible read error: a much larger clone is one base away. The chain links TRBV7-2 to TRBJ2-7; D is uncertain. V was cut by 1 base and J by 7 bases, with 11 bases left in between. CDR3 length: 13 residues. CDR1 SGHTA and CDR2 FQGNSA come from the germline V gene. CDR3 DNA: TGTGCCAGCAGCTTAGGAGTCAGGTGGGAGCAGTACTTC. Translated: CASSLGVRWEQYF. Full variable domain (outside the CDR3, taken from reference TRBV7-2 and TRBJ2-7): GAGVSQSPSNKVTEKGKDVELRCDPISGHTALYWYRQSLGQGLEFLIYFQGNSAPDKSGLPSDRFSAERTGGSVSTLTIQRTQQEDSAVYLCASSLGVRWEQYFGPGTRLTVT.

This clonotype appeared many times. The chain recombines TRBV7-9 with TRBJ2-1, with 7 bases aligning to TRBD1. V gave up 1 base and J gave up 7 bases; unmatched junction bases: 7. CDR1 and CDR2 from the germline V gene are SEHNR and FQNEAQ (reference sequence). CDR3 length: 15 amino acids. CDR3 DNA sequence: TGTGCCAGCAGCTTAGTCTTGGCAGGGGGTAATGAGCAGTTCTTC. Translating it yields CASSLVLAGGNEQFF.

This clonotype was seen at least ten times. The chain has TRBV3-1 and TRBJ2-3; 11 bases are a match to TRBD2. The CDR3 loop spans 14 amino acids. Germline loops: CDR1 LGHDT, CDR2 YNNKEL (reference sequence). The J segment lost 6 bases and the V segment lost 5 bases, leaving 4 bases of the junction unmatched. The CDR3 reads CASSNGLAGDTQYF. In nucleotides, the CDR3 is TGTGCCAGCAGCAATGGACTAGCGGGCGATACGCAGTATTTT.

The chain joins TRBV6-1 to TRBJ2-4, with no clear D. Trimming pared 7 bases from V and 1 base from J, leaving 5 bases between. This CDR3 region has 12 residues. The germline CDR1 and CDR2 sequences are MNHNS and SASEGT. As DNA, the CDR3 is TGTGCCAGCATTGGGGCCAAAAACATTCAGTACTTC. This sequence encodes CASIGAKNIQYF.

This clonotype was observed many times. The chain is built from TRBV7-2 and TRBJ1-2, with 9 positions matching TRBD1. V gave up 1 base and J gave up 8 bases; unmatched junction bases: 11. This CDR3 spans 16 amino acids. Germline V CDR1 and CDR2: SGHTA, FQGNSA. CDR3 bases: TGTGCCAGCAGCTTAGATGGGACAGGGTTTTTCGACGGCTACACCTTC. Encoded protein: CASSLDGTGFFDGYTF.

In its sample, this clonotype was seen a few times. The chain joins TRBV28 to TRBJ1-2; a possible D gene is TRBD1 (5 bases). Germline assignment: CDR1 MDHEN and CDR2 SYDVKM. The V gene lost 6 bases and the J gene lost 5 bases, with 22 bases spanning the gap. The CDR3 runs 16 residues. CDR3 DNA: TGTGCCAGCAGACTACCTCCTACCGACAGAGAGTATGGCTACACCTTC. It is translated as CASRLPPTDREYGYTF.

The V and J genes are TRBV19 and TRBJ2-1; 10 bases are shared with TRBD1. This CDR3 contains 15 residues. Germline V gene sequence: CDR1 LNHDA, CDR2 SQIVND (reference sequence). V was clipped by 7 bases and J by 6 bases; unmatched bases: 9. The CDR3: CASTPTGGRSNEQFF. The CDR3 DNA follows: TGTGCCAGTACCCCGACAGGGGGCAGGAGCAATGAGCAGTTCTTC. The variable domain in full, with the rest retrieved from reference TRBV19 and TRBJ2-1, is DGGITQSPKYLFRKEGQNVTLSCEQNLNHDAMYWYRQDPGQGLRLIYYSQIVNDFQKGDIAEGYSVSREKKESFPLTVTSAQKNPTAFYLCASTPTGGRSNEQFFGPGTRLTVL.

The chain combines TRBV7-9 with TRBJ1-4, with TRBD1 matching over 8 bases. From germline, CDR1 is SEHNR and CDR2 FQNEAQ (reference sequence). This CDR3 is 16 amino acids long. Trimming cost V 5 bases and J 5 bases; bases outside gene matches: 10. The CDR3 region has the DNA TGTGCCAGCAGCGTAATACCGGGACAGGCGAATGAAAAACTGTTTTTT. Protein: CASSVIPGQANEKLFF.

This clonotype was found many times. The V and J genes are TRBV28 and TRBJ2-5, with 7 bases aligning to TRBD1. In germline, CDR1 is MDHEN, CDR2 SYDVKM. Trimming removed 8 bases from V and 6 bases from J; junction bases left unmatched: 12. The CDR3 loop spans 14 amino acids. Here the CDR3 DNA reads TGTGCCAGCGGGAAGGGGGCGATAGATCAGACCCAGTACTTC. Residues: CASGKGAIDQTQYF.

There are many counts of this clonotype. The chain combines TRBV2 with TRBJ1-1; no firm D call. Trimming stripped 5 bases from V and 4 bases from J, with 17 bases between. Germline values: CDR1 SNHLY, CDR2 FYNNEI. This CDR3 is built from 15 residues. The CDR3 spells CASSLSRGLGTEAFF. CDR3 DNA: TGTGCCAGCAGTCTGTCGCGAGGGTTGGGCACTGAAGCTTTCTTT.

This clonotype has a count of ten or more. The V call is TRBV27, the J call TRBJ1-1; no clear D. The germline V gene has CDR1 MNHEY and CDR2 SMNVEV (reference sequence). This CDR3 is built from 14 residues. The V end lost 3 bases, the J end lost 5 bases, and 13 bases lay between the germline ends. The CDR3 is CASSLVGSKTEAFF. In nucleotides, the CDR3 is TGTGCCAGCAGTTTGGTGGGGTCCAAGACTGAAGCTTTCTTT.

This clonotype was seen many times. The J gene is TRBJ2-1, the V gene TRBV2, with 9 bases fitting TRBD2. The V gene's germline CDR1 is SNHLY and CDR2 FYNNEI. This CDR3 is built from 17 residues. J was trimmed by 9 bases and V by 1 base; bases with no gene match: 13. Here the CDR3 DNA reads TGTGCCAGCAGTGAAGAGGCGTTAGCGGGAGTTTTGAGTGAGCAGTTCTTC. Its translation is CASSEEALAGVLSEQFF.

Concerning this clonotype itself: A much larger clone lies a single base off, so this may be a read error. The J gene is TRBJ2-6, the V gene TRBV7-9, with D perhaps matching TRBD1 or TRBD2 (6 bases each). The CDR3 runs to 16 residues. Germline V gene sequence: CDR1 SEHNR, CDR2 FQNEAQ (reference sequence). CDR3 sequence: CASSLSGAYGANILTF. The CDR3 DNA is TGTGCCAGCAGCTTATCGGGGGCGTATGGGGCCAACATCCTGACTTTC. The complete variable domain, with remaining parts taken from reference TRBV7-9 and TRBJ2-6, reads DTGVSQNPRHKITKRGQNVTFRCDPISEHNRLYWYRQTLGQGPEFLTYFQNEAQLEKSRLLSDRFSAERPKGSFSTLEIQRTEQGDSAMYLCASSLSGAYGANILTFGAGSRLTVL.

The chain carries TRBV7-8 and TRBJ1-1; D is unclear. CDR1 is SGHVS and CDR2 is FQNEAQ in the germline V gene. Trimming cost V 5 bases and J 3 bases, with 7 bases left between them. The CDR3 has 12 residues. CDR3 loop: CASSPEDTEAFF. Here the CDR3 DNA reads TGTGCCAGCAGCCCAGAAGACACTGAAGCTTTCTTT.

The sample holds a few counts of this clonotype. This rearrangement joins TRBV19 to TRBJ2-3; no clear D. The CDR3 runs to 14 residues. The germline V gene encodes CDR1 LNHDA and CDR2 SQIVND (reference sequence). V lost 5 bases and J 6 bases, leaving 15 bases between the germline ends. CDR3 sequence reads: CASSHLGILDTQYF. The CDR3 region has the DNA TGTGCCAGTAGTCATTTGGGCATCCTGGATACGCAGTATTTT.

This clonotype was observed a handful of times. J is TRBJ1-2 and V is TRBV5-6; TRBD1 agrees at 7 bases. The CDR3 is 16 amino acids. CDR1 and CDR2 from the germline V gene are SGHDT and YYEEEE. J lost 0 bases, V lost 4 bases, and 9 bases had no gene match. The CDR3 bases are TGTGCCAGCAGCAAAACCGGGACAGTCGCTAACTATGGCTACACCTTC. Residues: CASSKTGTVANYGYTF.

In its sample, this clonotype was seen a few times. This chain connects TRBV27 to TRBJ2-2; 7 bases agree with TRBD1. V lost 7 bases to trimming and J lost 5 bases; unmatched junction nucleotides: 13. CDR3 size: 16 residues. Per the germline V gene, CDR1 is MNHEY and CDR2 is SMNVEV (reference sequence). The CDR3: CASKISGTASTGELFF. In DNA, the CDR3 is TGTGCCAGCAAAATATCCGGGACAGCTTCAACCGGGGAGCTGTTTTTT.

There are many counts of this clonotype. The chain uses TRBV7-2 and TRBJ1-2, with D unresolved. This CDR3 is 13 amino acids long. V was trimmed by 1 base and J by 8 bases, leaving 11 bases between them. CDR1 SGHTA and CDR2 FQGNSA come from the germline V gene. CDR3 coding DNA: TGTGCCAGCAGCTTAGTGGACGGTAGGGGCTACACCTTC. Protein product: CASSLVDGRGYTF.

This clonotype was seen ten or more times. The J gene is TRBJ1-5, the V gene TRBV12-3 or TRBV12-4, with D unresolved. Trimming pared 3 bases from V and 1 base from J, leaving 10 bases between. The CDR3 has 15 amino acids. The DNA for the CDR3 is TGTGCCAGCAGTTTTGGCCAGGAAAGCAATCAGCCCCAGCATTTT. This gives the protein CASSFGQESNQPQHF.

This clonotype was seen more than once but under ten times. The chain has TRBV12-3 or TRBV12-4 and TRBJ1-2; D perhaps matches TRBD1 (5 bases). CDR3 length: 13 amino acids. V was trimmed by 4 bases and J by 4 bases, leaving 10 bases between them. CDR3 protein: CASSSRDRYGYTF. CDR3 sequence (DNA): TGTGCCAGCAGTTCCAGGGACCGCTATGGCTACACCTTC.

This clonotype was seen many times. The chain carries TRBV30 and TRBJ2-7; TRBD2 is a possible D gene (6 bases). From germline, CDR1 is GTSNPN and CDR2 SVGIG (reference sequence). V was clipped by 2 bases and J by 6 bases, with 8 bases between them. The CDR3 totals 11 residues. CDR3 protein: CAWSMGGEQYF. As DNA, the CDR3 is TGTGCCTGGAGTATGGGGGGCGAGCAGTACTTC.

This clonotype appeared a few times. The chain uses TRBV4-1 and TRBJ1-4; 11 bases are a match to TRBD1. Germline CDR1 is MGHRA and CDR2 is YSYEKL. The CDR3 contains 16 residues. V lost 2 bases and J lost 8; bases outside the gene matches: 7. The CDR3 sequence is CASSQPPRDRGEKLFF. Written as DNA, the CDR3 is TGCGCCAGCAGCCAACCACCAAGGGACAGGGGGGAAAAACTGTTTTTT.

There are a few counts of this clonotype. The chain combines TRBV2 with TRBJ2-3; weak D call: TRBD2 (6 bases). Germline V gene data show CDR1 as SNHLY and CDR2 as FYNNEI. CDR3 length: 15 amino acids. V dropped 8 bases and J dropped 2 bases, with 17 bases sitting between them. DNA for the CDR3: TGTGCCAGCCAAAGGGAGGCAGGAGTCACAGATACGCAGTATTTT. This codes for CASQREAGVTDTQYF.

This clonotype was found many times. V is TRBV6-1 and J is TRBJ1-2; the match to TRBD1 covers 8 bases. This CDR3 has 17 amino acids. J was trimmed by 8 bases and V by 6 bases; bases with no gene match: 20. The germline V gene has CDR1 MNHNS and CDR2 SASEGT. CDR3 in amino acids: CASSLPSTGGVSKGYTF. The CDR3 bases are TGTGCCAGCAGCTTGCCCTCAACAGGGGGAGTATCGAAAGGCTACACCTTC.

J is TRBJ2-7 and V is TRBV27, with a possible D match to TRBD1 (5 bases). V was clipped by 6 bases and J by 6 bases, with 18 bases between them. Germline V lookup: CDR1 MNHEY, CDR2 SMNVEV (reference sequence). The CDR3 has 14 amino acids. The CDR3 DNA sequence: TGTGCCAGCAGGCCAGGCCTGACAGTAACCGAGCAGTACTTC. Protein: CASRPGLTVTEQYF.

The chain uses TRBV20-1 and TRBJ2-1, with D possibly being TRBD2 (5 bases). V was trimmed by 3 bases and J by 11 bases, leaving 14 bases between them. Germline-derived CDR1 and CDR2 are DFQATT and SNEGSKA (reference sequence). The CDR3 totals 12 residues. The CDR3 protein is CSARRANGKQFF. As DNA, the CDR3 is TGCAGTGCTAGGAGGGCAAACGGGAAGCAGTTCTTC.

This clonotype was seen a handful of times. The V call is TRBV5-6, the J call TRBJ1-1; unclear D gene. V dropped 5 bases and J dropped 7 bases, with 12 bases sitting between them. Per germline, CDR1 SGHDT and CDR2 YYEEEE. This CDR3 is 12 amino acids long. DNA for the CDR3: TGTGCCAGCAGTACCGAGATAGGTGAAGCTTTCTTT. This encodes CASSTEIGEAFF.

This clonotype was counted between two and nine times. The chain joins TRBV3-1 to TRBJ1-6; maybe TRBD1 (5 bases). Germline loops: CDR1 LGHDT, CDR2 YNNKEL (reference sequence). CDR3 length equals 15 residues. V lost 0 bases and J 7 bases, leaving 10 bases between the germline ends. Here the CDR3 reads CASSQDSGPNSPLHF. Here the CDR3 DNA reads TGTGCCAGCAGCCAAGATTCGGGGCCGAATTCACCCCTCCACTTT.

This chain connects TRBV20-1 to TRBJ1-2; D gene unclear. V was pared by 1 base and J by 7 bases, with 10 bases between. The CDR3 is 12 residues long. Per germline, CDR1 DFQATT and CDR2 SNEGSKA (reference sequence). The CDR3 nucleotides are TGCAGTGCTAGAGCCGGAGGGTTTGGCTACACCTTC. It encodes CSARAGGFGYTF.